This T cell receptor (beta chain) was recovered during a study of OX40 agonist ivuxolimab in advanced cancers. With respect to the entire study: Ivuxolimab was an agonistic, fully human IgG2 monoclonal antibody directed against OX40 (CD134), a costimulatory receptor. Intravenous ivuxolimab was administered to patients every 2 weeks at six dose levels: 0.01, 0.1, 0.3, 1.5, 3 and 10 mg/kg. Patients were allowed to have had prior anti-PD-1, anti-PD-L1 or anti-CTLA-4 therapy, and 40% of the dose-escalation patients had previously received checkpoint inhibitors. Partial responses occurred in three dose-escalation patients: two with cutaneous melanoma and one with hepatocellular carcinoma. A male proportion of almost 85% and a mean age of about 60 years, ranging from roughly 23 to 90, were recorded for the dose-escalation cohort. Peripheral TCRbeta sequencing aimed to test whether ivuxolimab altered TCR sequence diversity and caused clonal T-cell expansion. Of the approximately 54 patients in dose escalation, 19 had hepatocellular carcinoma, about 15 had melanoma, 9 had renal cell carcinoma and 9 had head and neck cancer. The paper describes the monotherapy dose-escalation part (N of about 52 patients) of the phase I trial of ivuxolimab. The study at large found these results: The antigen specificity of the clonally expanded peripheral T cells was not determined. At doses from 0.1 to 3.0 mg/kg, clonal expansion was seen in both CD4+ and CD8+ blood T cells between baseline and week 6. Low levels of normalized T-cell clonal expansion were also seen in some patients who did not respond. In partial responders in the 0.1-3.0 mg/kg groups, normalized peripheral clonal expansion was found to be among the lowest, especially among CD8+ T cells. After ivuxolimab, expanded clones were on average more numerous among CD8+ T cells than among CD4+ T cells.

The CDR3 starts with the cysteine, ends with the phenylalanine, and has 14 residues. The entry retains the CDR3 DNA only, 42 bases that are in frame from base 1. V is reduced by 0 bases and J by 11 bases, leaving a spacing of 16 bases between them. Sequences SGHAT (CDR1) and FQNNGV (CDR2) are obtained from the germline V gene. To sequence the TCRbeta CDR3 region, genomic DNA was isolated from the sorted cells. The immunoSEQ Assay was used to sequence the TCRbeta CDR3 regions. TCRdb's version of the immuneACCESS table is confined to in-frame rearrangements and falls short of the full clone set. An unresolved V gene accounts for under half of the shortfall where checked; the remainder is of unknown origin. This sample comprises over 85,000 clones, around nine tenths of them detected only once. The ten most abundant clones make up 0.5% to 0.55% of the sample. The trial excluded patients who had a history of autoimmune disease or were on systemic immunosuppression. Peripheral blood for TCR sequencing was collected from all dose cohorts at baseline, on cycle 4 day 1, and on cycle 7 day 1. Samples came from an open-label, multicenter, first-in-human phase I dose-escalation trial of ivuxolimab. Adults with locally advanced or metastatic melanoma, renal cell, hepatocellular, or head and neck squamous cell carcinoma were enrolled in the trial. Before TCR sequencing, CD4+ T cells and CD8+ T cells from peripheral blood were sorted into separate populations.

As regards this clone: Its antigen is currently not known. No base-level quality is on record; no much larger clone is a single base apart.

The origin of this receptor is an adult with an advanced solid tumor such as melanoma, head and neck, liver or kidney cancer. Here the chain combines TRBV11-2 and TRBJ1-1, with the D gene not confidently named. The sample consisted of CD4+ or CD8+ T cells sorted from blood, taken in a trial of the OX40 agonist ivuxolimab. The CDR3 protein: CASSLDLLRIWAFF. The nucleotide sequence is TGTGCCAGCAGCTTAGATTTGCTCCGTATCTGGGCTTTCTTT.